Reported below is one T cell receptor (beta chain). Germline lookup yields CDR1 SGHRS and CDR2 YFSETQ. The CDR3 is 15 residues long. V was trimmed by 7 bases and J by 2 bases, leaving 16 bases between them. This entry comes from a study of cytomegalovirus exposure and HLA in healthy donors. Across the whole study: There were about 85 million unique TCRs (from HLA-typed donors) in an early data release.

60 Vbeta and 13 Jbeta primers were used in PCR. The protocol was immunoSEQ multiplex PCR, while the TCRdb copy is restricted to in-frame clones and leaves out a portion. Among some 200,000 clones listed, about four fifths were seen once. Sequencing was carried out using PBMCs. This TCR came from a girl aged 10 to 17 in good health and CMV-seropositive. The V gene is TRBV5-1, the J gene TRBJ1-5; a possible D gene is TRBD1 (6 bases). CDR3 nucleotide sequence: TGCGCCAGCTCGCAGGGGCTGGAGGGCAATCAGCCCCAGCATTTT. This encodes CASSQGLEGNQPQHF.